Shown below are 24 T cell receptor beta chains from a single sample sequenced in a study of beta chain features in type 1 diabetes. Regarding the study as a whole: Across all four CD4+ subsets, people with type 1 diabetes showed modestly shorter TCRB CDR3s.

Antigen specificity for these receptors is unknown. Every bit of the isolated RNA underwent reverse transcription, so sequencing read expressed TCRB transcripts. Libraries were prepared by immunoSEQ multiplex PCR; TCRdb keeps only in-frame clonotypes and omits some of them. The sample has more than 250,000 clones, over 14% seen once; the top ten hold 0.015% to 0.019%. The source material was naive CD4+ T cells from blood. These receptors were obtained from a young man with type 1 diabetes.

In its sample, this clone was seen a few times. The chain has TRBV19 and TRBJ1-2; 7 bases align to TRBD1. The CDR3 has 16 residues. V trimming: 7 bases; J trimming: 5 bases; junction bases outside the gene matches: 16. Germline V lookup: CDR1 LNHDA, CDR2 SQIVND (reference sequence). As DNA, the CDR3 is TGTGCCAGTAACTTTGAAGGAACAGGGGCGATGTATGGCTACACCTTC. The encoded protein is CASNFEGTGAMYGYTF.

This clone was picked up a small number of times. The chain employs TRBV5-6 and TRBJ1-5, with 9 positions matching TRBD1. Germline CDR1 SGHDT, CDR2 YYEEEE. J gave up 11 bases and V 4 bases, and 10 bases lay outside the gene matches. This CDR3 has 14 amino acids. In nucleotides, the CDR3 is TGTGCCAGCAGCAGGGGACAGGGCCAGAGGGCCCAGCATTTT. This codes for CASSRGQGQRAQHF.

This clone was found a few times. This chain links TRBV30 with TRBJ2-3, with a weak D call TRBD1 (6 bases). CDR1 GTSNPN and CDR2 SVGIG come from the germline V gene (reference sequence). V was trimmed by 2 bases and J by 12 bases, leaving 15 bases between them. The CDR3 length is 12 residues. Here the CDR3 DNA reads TGTGCCTGGAGTTCAAGACAGGCCTTACAGTATTTT. This translates into CAWSSRQALQYF.

The rearrangement links TRBV6-5 to TRBJ2-7; 7 positions match TRBD1. The CDR3 spans 11 residues. Germline CDR1 and CDR2: MNHEY and SVGAGI. Unmatched junction bases numbered 7, after V lost 5 bases and J lost 12 bases. DNA for the CDR3: TGTGCCAGCAGTCAGGGACAGCTTATGTACTTC. Amino acid sequence: CASSQGQLMYF.

The V call is TRBV18, the J call TRBJ2-7; 7 nucleotides match TRBD2. V shed 3 bases, J shed 8 bases, and the junction held 10 bases outside the gene matches. This CDR3 spans 14 amino acids. Germline lookup yields CDR1 KGHSH and CDR2 LQKENI. CDR3 loop: CASSPRTGEGKQYF. CDR3 in DNA: TGTGCCAGCTCACCGAGGACTGGGGAGGGGAAGCAGTACTTC.

This rearrangement joins TRBV28 to TRBJ2-1; 7 bases are shared with TRBD2. Germline V lookup: CDR1 MDHEN, CDR2 SYDVKM. The CDR3 length is 20 residues. V lost 4 bases to trimming and J lost 5 bases; unmatched junction nucleotides: 23. CDR3 amino acids: CASSYLLGVAGSRGDNEQFF. DNA for the CDR3: TGTGCCAGCAGTTACCTCCTTGGGGTAGCGGGCTCGAGAGGGGACAATGAGCAGTTCTTC.

The chain carries TRBV5-4 and TRBJ2-1; 10 nucleotides match TRBD1. V was pared by 4 bases and J by 5 bases, with 6 bases of the junction left unmatched. Per the germline V gene, CDR1 is SGHNT and CDR2 is YYREEE (reference sequence). The length of the CDR3 is 15 residues. CDR3 protein: CASSPGQGDNNEQFF. In DNA, the CDR3 is TGTGCCAGCAGCCCCGGACAGGGGGATAACAATGAGCAGTTCTTC.

The rearrangement uses TRBV30 and TRBJ1-5; TRBD1 might be the D (5 bases). In germline, CDR1 is GTSNPN, CDR2 SVGIG (reference sequence). The CDR3 length is 14 residues. V gave up 4 bases and J gave up 6 bases, with 16 bases separating them. The CDR3 sequence: CAWNTLGVGQPQHF. The CDR3 region has the DNA TGTGCCTGGAATACCTTAGGGGTTGGTCAGCCCCAGCATTTT. The full variable domain, in which reference TRBV30 and TRBJ1-5 provide the parts outside the CDR3, is SQTIHQWPATLVQPVGSPLSLECTVEGTSNPNLYWYRQAAGRGLQLLFYSVGIGQISSEVPQNLSASRPQDRQFILSSKKLLLSDSGFYLCAWNTLGVGQPQHFGDGTRLSIL.

The V and J genes are TRBV18 and TRBJ1-5, with 7 bases fitting TRBD1. CDR1 and CDR2 from the germline V gene are KGHSH and LQKENI. V shed 2 bases, J shed 5 bases, and the junction held 0 bases outside the gene matches. The CDR3 loop spans 13 amino acids. Here the CDR3 DNA reads TGTGCCAGCTCACCAGGGACAGATCAGCCCCAGCATTTT. Protein product: CASSPGTDQPQHF.

This clone has just a few counts. J is TRBJ1-1 and V is TRBV29-1, with D perhaps matching TRBD1 (5 bases). CDR1 is SQVTM and CDR2 is ANQGSEA in the germline V gene. V was cut by 2 bases and J by 4 bases, with 11 bases left in between. CDR3 size: 13 residues. The CDR3 region is CSVEQGFATEAFF. The CDR3 region has the DNA TGCAGCGTTGAACAGGGTTTCGCCACTGAAGCTTTCTTT.

The table lists this clone with a few counts. The V and J genes are TRBV6-1 and TRBJ2-5, with 9 nucleotides matching TRBD2. V shed 6 bases, J shed 3 bases, and the junction held 2 bases outside the gene matches. The germline V gene encodes CDR1 MNHNS and CDR2 SASEGT. CDR3 size: 13 residues. The CDR3 region is CASSRLAEETQYF. For the CDR3, the DNA is TGTGCCAGCAGCCGACTAGCGGAAGAGACCCAGTACTTC.

The table lists this clone with a few counts. The CDR3 coding sequence is TGTGCCAGCAGACAGGGTTCCGGAAACACCATATATTTT. It codes for CASRQGSGNTIYF. The genes are TRBV28 and TRBJ1-3, with a possible D match to TRBD1 (6 bases). CDR1 and CDR2 (germline): MDHEN, SYDVKM. V was cut by 6 bases and J by 4 bases, with 10 bases left in between. The CDR3 consists of 13 residues.

The CDR3 DNA sequence: TGTGCCAGCTCACCACCATCTGTCAGCTACGAGCAGTACTTC. Translated, it gives CASSPPSVSYEQYF. This rearrangement joins TRBV18 to TRBJ2-7; D gene unclear. Germline loops: CDR1 KGHSH, CDR2 LQKENI. Trimming cost V 0 bases and J 3 bases, with 9 bases left between them. The CDR3 totals 14 residues. The full variable domain, completed using reference TRBV18 and TRBJ2-7, is NAGVMQNPRHLVRRRGQEARLRCSPMKGHSHVYWYRQLPEEGLKFMVYLQKENIIDESGMPKERFSAEFPKEGPSILRIQQVVRGDSAAYFCASSPPSVSYEQYFGPGTRLTVT.

This clone was picked up a small number of times. The chain is built from TRBV10-2 and TRBJ2-7, with 14 bases fitting TRBD2. Trimming cost V 6 bases and J 2 bases; bases outside gene matches: 3. The germline CDR1 and CDR2 sequences are WSHSY and SAAADI. The CDR3 extends over 15 amino acids. The CDR3 bases are TGCGCCAGCAGACCGGGACTAGCGGGAGCCTACGAGCAGTACTTC. It codes for CASRPGLAGAYEQYF.

The chain employs TRBV28 and TRBJ1-5; a possible D gene is TRBD1 (5 bases). Germline V gives CDR1 MDHEN, CDR2 SYDVKM. The germline V and J ends were trimmed by 6 bases and 1 base, with 16 bases remaining between them. CDR3 size: 16 residues. In DNA form, the CDR3 reads TGTGCCAGCAGGTCGCTGGGGGGTACGAGCAATCAGCCCCAGCATTTT. Its protein is CASRSLGGTSNQPQHF.

This clone was detected only a few times. The rearrangement uses TRBV19 and TRBJ2-1; perhaps TRBD1 as D (6 bases). CDR3 length: 13 residues. Deletions cut 9 bases from V and 10 bases from J, with 19 bases between. Germline lookup yields CDR1 LNHDA and CDR2 SQIVND (reference sequence). Here the CDR3 reads CASTFQGFPEQFF. The CDR3 bases are TGTGCCAGCACCTTCCAGGGGTTCCCCGAGCAGTTCTTC.

This clone was seen more than once but under ten times. This chain joins TRBV5-5 and TRBJ2-1; weak D call: TRBD2 (7 bases). CDR1 and CDR2 from the germline V gene are SGHKS and YYEKEE (reference sequence). The CDR3 spans 15 residues. Trimming took 4 bases from V and 3 from J, leaving 14 bases between them. The chain's CDR3 is CASSLGGGSYNEQFF. DNA for the CDR3: TGTGCCAGCAGCCTGGGGGGCGGGAGCTACAATGAGCAGTTCTTC.

This clone was detected a few times. V and J are TRBV9 and TRBJ2-3; no reliable D call. Trimming shortened V by 4 bases and J by 2 bases, and 11 bases separated the two germline ends. This CDR3 has 14 amino acids. Germline lookup yields CDR1 SGDLS and CDR2 YYNGEE. The CDR3 DNA follows: TGTGCCAGCAGCTCCCCGCAGAACACAGATACGCAGTATTTT. It yields the protein CASSSPQNTDTQYF.

This clone came up a few times. This sequence joins TRBV29-1 and TRBJ2-3, with D possibly matching TRBD2 (5 bases). Germline V CDR1 and CDR2: SQVTM, ANQGSEA. The CDR3 is made up of 13 amino acids. V shed 0 bases and J shed 1 base, with 5 bases lying between them. The CDR3 here is CSVEEGGTDTQYF. CDR3 in DNA: TGCAGCGTTGAAGAGGGAGGCACAGATACGCAGTATTTT.

The chain combines TRBV20-1 with TRBJ2-7; D is unresolved. V shed 3 bases and J shed 6 bases, with 9 bases lying between them. The CDR3 consists of 11 residues. From germline, CDR1 is DFQATT and CDR2 SNEGSKA (reference sequence). The CDR3 loop reads CSASSFSEQYF. CDR3 DNA: TGCAGTGCTAGTTCCTTCTCCGAGCAGTACTTC.

The chain uses TRBV5-1 and TRBJ2-1; 10 bases are a match to TRBD1. Germline CDR1 is SGHRS and CDR2 is YFSETQ. Losses at the gene ends were 4 bases for V and 2 bases for J; bases not matched to a gene: 3. The CDR3 runs 15 residues. The CDR3 DNA reads TGCGCCAGCAGCAACGGACAGGGGGCCTACAATGAGCAGTTCTTC. Its translation is CASSNGQGAYNEQFF.

To note about this clone: The junction and the germline gene differ at one end; a read error may be behind it. V and J are TRBV5-4 and TRBJ1-2, with 7 bases matching TRBD1. The germline gives CDR1 SGHNT, CDR2 YYREEE (reference sequence). This CDR3 has 13 residues. DNA of the CDR3: TGTGCCAGCAGCTCTCCCCGGGACAGCCTCCCTTACTTC. This sequence encodes CASSSPRDSLPYF.

This chain uses TRBV15 with TRBJ1-1; 7 bases are a match to TRBD1. Germline V gene data show CDR1 as LNHNV and CDR2 as YYDKDF (reference sequence). V dropped 5 bases and J dropped 1; count of bases not matched to a gene: 13. The CDR3 sequence is 17 residues long. This CDR3 reads CATSRPGQRQWNTEAFF. The DNA of the CDR3 is TGTGCCACCAGCCGGCCGGGACAGCGACAATGGAACACTGAAGCTTTCTTT. Supplemented by reference TRBV15 and TRBJ1-1, the full variable domain reads DAMVIQNPRYQVTQFGKPVTLSCSQTLNHNVMYWYQQKSSQAPKLLFHYYDKDFNNEADTPDNFQSRRPNTSFCFLDIRSPGLGDTAMYLCATSRPGQRQWNTEAFFGQGTRLTVV.

The table lists this clone with a few counts. The chain is built from TRBV5-6 and TRBJ1-5; no reliable D call. CDR3 size: 12 residues. Trimming removed 4 bases at V and 0 bases at J, with 2 bases between. CDR1 is SGHDT and CDR2 is YYEEEE in the germline V gene. In DNA form, the CDR3 reads TGTGCCAGCAGCCATAGCAATCAGCCCCAGCATTTT. The encoded protein is CASSHSNQPQHF.